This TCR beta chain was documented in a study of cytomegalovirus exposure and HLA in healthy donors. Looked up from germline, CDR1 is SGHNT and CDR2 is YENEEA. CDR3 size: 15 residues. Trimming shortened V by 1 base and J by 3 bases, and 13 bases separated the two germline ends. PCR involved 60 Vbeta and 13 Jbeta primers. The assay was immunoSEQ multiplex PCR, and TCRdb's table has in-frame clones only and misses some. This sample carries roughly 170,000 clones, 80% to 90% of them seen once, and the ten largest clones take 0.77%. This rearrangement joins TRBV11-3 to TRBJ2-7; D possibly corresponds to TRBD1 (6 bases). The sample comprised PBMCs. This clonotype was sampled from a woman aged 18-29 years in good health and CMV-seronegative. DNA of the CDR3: TGTGCCAGCAGCTTAGGGACAGAGGATTACTACGAGCAGTACTTC. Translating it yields CASSLGTEDYYEQYF.